This TCR beta chain was observed in a study of tumor T cells in aggressive B-cell lymphoma. CDR3 length equals 14 residues. V was pared by 2 bases and J by 4 bases, with 14 bases between. Germline CDR1 is GTSNPN and CDR2 is SVGIG (reference sequence). The data were produced by immunoSEQ multiplex PCR, yet TCRdb's version contains in-frame clones alone and is incomplete. The sample lists about 1,900 clones, more than 75% seen once, with roughly 10% in the top ten. This clonotype was sampled from an adult with diffuse large B cell lymphoma. The chain employs TRBV30 and TRBJ2-5; D remains unclear. The sequenced material came from tumor tissue. The CDR3 DNA reads as TGTGCCTGGAGTTCCCATAACAGTCTAGAGACCCAGTACTTC. Residues: CAWSSHNSLETQYF.